This T cell receptor beta chain is from a study of blood T cells in healthy people across ages. Each sample yielded at least 6 million isolated PBMCs. Comment on this clonotype: The antigen is unknown.

Study-level points and caveats: The unknown donor CMV status may have confounded expanded clonotype changes. Getting older went along with TCR beta diversity per million T cells dropping roughly linearly.

Through a sample-barcoded 5' primer and a J-beta primer mix, a second PCR was run for roughly 7 to 12 cycles. MiXCR, applied by TCRdb to the 5' RACE reads, yields one record per CDR3 protein. The sample lists around 800,000 distinct CDR3 sequences, 40% to 50% occurring once. V was cut by 0 bases and J by 4 bases, with 13 bases left in between. The CDR3 loop spans 15 amino acids. Germline CDR1 is SGDLS and CDR2 is YYNGEE. The sample was blood. The chain combines TRBV9 with TRBJ2-5, with D unresolved. The TCR sequence derives from a man in his 60s in good health. CDR3 sequence: CASSVDQASTETQYF. CDR3 in DNA: TGTGCCAGCAGCGTAGATCAGGCCTCCACAGAGACCCAGTACTTC. Variable domain in full (rest from reference TRBV9 and TRBJ2-5): DSGVTQTPKHLITATGQRVTLRCSPRSGDLSVYWYQQSLDQGLQFLIQYYNGEERAKGNILERFSAQQFPDLHSELNLSSLELGDSALYFCASSVDQASTETQYFGPGTRLLVL.